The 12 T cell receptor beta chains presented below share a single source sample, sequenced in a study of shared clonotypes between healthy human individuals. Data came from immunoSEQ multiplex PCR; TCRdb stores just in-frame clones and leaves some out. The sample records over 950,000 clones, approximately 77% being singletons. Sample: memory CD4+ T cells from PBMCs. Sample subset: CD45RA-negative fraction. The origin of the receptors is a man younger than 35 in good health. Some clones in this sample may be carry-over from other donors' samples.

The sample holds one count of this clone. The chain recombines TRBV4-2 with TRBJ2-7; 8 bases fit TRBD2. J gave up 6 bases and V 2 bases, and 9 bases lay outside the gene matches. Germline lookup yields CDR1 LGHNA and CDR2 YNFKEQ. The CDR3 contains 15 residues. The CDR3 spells CASSQSPRGGLEQYF. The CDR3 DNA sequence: TGTGCCAGCAGCCAATCCCCCCGGGGGGGGCTCGAGCAGTACTTC.

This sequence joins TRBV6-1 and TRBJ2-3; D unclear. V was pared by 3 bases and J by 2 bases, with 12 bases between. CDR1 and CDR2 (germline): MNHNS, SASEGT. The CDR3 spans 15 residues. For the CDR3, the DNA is TGTGCCAGCAGTGAGCGGATTTTCGCCACAGATACGCAGTATTTT. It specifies CASSERIFATDTQYF.

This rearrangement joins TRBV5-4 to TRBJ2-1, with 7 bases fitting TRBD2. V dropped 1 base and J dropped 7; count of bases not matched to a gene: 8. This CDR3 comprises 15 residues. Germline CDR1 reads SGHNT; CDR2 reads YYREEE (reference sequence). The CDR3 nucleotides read TGTGCCAGCAGCTTGAGCGGGAACCCCCGGAATGAGCAGTTCTTC. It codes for CASSLSGNPRNEQFF.

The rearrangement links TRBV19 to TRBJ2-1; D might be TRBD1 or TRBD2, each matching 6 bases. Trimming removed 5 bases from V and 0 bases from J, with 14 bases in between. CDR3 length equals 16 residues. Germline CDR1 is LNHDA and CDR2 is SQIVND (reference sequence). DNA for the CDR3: TGTGCCAGTAGTGGAGGGGGTCCAAGCTCCTACAATGAGCAGTTCTTC. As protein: CASSGGGPSSYNEQFF.

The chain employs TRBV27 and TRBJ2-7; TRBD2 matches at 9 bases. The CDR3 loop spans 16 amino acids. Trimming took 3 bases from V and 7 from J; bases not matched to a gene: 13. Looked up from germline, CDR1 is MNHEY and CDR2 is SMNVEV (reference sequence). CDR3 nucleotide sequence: TGTGCCAGCAGTTTCAAGACTAGCGGAGTAGCTGGGGAGCAGTACTTC. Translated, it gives CASSFKTSGVAGEQYF.

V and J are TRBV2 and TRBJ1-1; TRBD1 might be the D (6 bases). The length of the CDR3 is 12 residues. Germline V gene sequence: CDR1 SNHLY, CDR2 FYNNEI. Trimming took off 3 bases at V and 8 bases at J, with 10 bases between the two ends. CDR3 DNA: TGTGCCAGCAGTGACAGGGGATGGGAAGCTTTCTTT. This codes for CASSDRGWEAFF.

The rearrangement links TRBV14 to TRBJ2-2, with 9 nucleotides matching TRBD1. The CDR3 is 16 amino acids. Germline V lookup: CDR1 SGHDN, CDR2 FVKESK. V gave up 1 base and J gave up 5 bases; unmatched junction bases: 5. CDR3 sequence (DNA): TGTGCCAGCAGCCAAGTTACAGGGGGCAGAACCGGGGAGCTGTTTTTT. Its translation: CASSQVTGGRTGELFF. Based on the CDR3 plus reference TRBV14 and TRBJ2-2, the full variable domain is EAGVTQFPSHSVIEKGQTVTLRCDPISGHDNLYWYRRVMGKEIKFLLHFVKESKQDESGMPNNRFLAERTGGTYSTLKVQPAELEDSGVYFCASSQVTGGRTGELFFGEGSRLTVL.

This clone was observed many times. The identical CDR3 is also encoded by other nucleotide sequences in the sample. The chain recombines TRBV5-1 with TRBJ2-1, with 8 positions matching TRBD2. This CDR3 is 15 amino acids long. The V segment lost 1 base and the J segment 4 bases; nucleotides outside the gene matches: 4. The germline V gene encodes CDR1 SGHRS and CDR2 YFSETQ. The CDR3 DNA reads TGCGCCAGCAGCTTGACTAGCGGATTGTACAATGAGCAGTTCTTC. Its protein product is CASSLTSGLYNEQFF.

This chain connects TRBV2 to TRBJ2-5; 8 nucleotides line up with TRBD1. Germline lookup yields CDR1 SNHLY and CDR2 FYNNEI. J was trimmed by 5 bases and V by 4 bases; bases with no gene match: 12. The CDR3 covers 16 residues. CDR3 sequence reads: CASSGTGNWGDETQYF. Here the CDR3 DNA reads TGTGCCAGCAGTGGGACAGGGAATTGGGGGGACGAGACCCAGTACTTC.

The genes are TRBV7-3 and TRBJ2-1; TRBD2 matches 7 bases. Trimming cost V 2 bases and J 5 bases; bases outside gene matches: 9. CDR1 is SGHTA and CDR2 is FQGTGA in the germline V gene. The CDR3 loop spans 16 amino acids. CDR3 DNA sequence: TGTGCCAGCAGCTTAGGGAGGGGACTTGAGGACAATGAGCAGTTCTTC. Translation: CASSLGRGLEDNEQFF.

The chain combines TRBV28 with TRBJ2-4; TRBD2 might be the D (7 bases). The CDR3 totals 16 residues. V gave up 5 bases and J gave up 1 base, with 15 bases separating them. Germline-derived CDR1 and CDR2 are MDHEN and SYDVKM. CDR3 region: CASSLGGGAAKNIQYF. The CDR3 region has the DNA TGTGCCAGCAGTCTAGGGGGGGGCGCGGCCAAAAACATTCAGTACTTC. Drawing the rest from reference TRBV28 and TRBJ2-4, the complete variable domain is DVKVTQSSRYLVKRTGEKVFLECVQDMDHENMFWYRQDPGLGLRLIYFSYDVKMKEKGDIPEGYSVSREKKERFSLILESASTNQTSMYLCASSLGGGAAKNIQYFGAGTRLSVL.

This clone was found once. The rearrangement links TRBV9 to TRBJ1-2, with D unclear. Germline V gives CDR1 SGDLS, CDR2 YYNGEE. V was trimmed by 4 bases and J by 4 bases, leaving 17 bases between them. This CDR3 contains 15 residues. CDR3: CASSLGGEGTYGYTF. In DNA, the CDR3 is TGTGCCAGCAGCCTTGGAGGTGAGGGAACCTATGGCTACACCTTC.